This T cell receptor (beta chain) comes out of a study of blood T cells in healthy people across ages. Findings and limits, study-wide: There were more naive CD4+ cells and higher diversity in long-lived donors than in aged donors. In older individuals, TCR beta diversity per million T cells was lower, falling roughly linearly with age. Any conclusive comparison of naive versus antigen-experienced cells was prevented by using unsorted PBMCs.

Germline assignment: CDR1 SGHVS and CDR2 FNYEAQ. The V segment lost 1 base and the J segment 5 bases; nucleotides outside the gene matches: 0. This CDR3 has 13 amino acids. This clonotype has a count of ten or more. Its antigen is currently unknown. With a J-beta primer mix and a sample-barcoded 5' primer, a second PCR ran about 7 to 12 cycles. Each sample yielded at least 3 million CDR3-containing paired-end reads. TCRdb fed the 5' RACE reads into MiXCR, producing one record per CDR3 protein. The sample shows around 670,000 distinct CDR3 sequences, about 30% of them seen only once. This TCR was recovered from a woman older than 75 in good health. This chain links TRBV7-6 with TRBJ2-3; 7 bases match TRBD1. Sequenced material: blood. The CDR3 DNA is TGTGCCAGCAGCTTAGGGGACAGAGATACGCAGTATTTT. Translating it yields CASSLGDRDTQYF. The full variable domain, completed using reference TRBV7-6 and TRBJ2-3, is GAGVSQSPRYKVTKRGQDVALRCDPISGHVSLYWYRQALGQGPEFLTYFNYEAQQDKSGLPNDRFSAERPEGSISTLTIQRTEQRDSAMYRCASSLGDRDTQYFGPGTRLTVL.